The next 3 T cell receptor beta chains were all read from a single sample in a study of T cells in Graves' hyperthyroidism and ophthalmopathy. RNA transcripts gave rise to amplified TCR beta CDR3 regions. An initial round of RT-PCR targeting the TCR CDR3 relied on the HTBI primer set. TCRdb passed the multiplex PCR reads through MiXCR, listing each CDR3 protein once. Found here are some 300,000 distinct CDR3 sequences, roughly 17% of them singletons; the top ten hold approximately 33%. Sequenced material: blood. The receptors were sampled from a man aged 30 to 39 with Graves' hyperthyroidism.

CDR3 in DNA: TGCAGTGCTACAAAACTAGCGGGAGTAGAGACCCAGTACTTC. This encodes CSATKLAGVETQYF. The chain employs TRBV20-1 and TRBJ2-5, with 11 bases fitting TRBD2. Germline lookup yields CDR1 DFQATT and CDR2 SNEGSKA (reference sequence). With V trimmed by 4 bases and J by 4 bases, 5 bases remained unmatched. This CDR3 region has 14 residues.

The chain carries TRBV5-4 and TRBJ2-5; 7 bases fit TRBD1. The V segment lost 3 bases and the J segment 2 bases; nucleotides outside the gene matches: 7. The CDR3 consists of 15 residues. The germline CDR1 and CDR2 sequences are SGHNT and YYREEE (reference sequence). CDR3 DNA: TGTGCCAGCAGCTCCCTAATGACAGGGCAAGAGACCCAGTACTTC. Translated, it gives CASSSLMTGQETQYF.

This clonotype came up a few times. The V gene is TRBV6-2 or TRBV6-3, the J gene TRBJ2-1; no reliable D call. The CDR3 spans 15 residues. Germline V gene data show CDR1 as MNHEY and CDR2 as SVGEGT. Deletions cut 9 bases from V and 3 bases from J, with 18 bases between. This CDR3 reads CASRPSLRNYNEQFF. CDR3 nucleotide sequence: TGTGCCAGTAGGCCCAGCCTGCGAAACTACAATGAGCAGTTCTTC.